This passage covers 22 T cell receptor beta chains from one sample sequenced in a study of long-term antiretroviral therapy in people with HIV. Samples were assayed with immunoSEQ v3.0 at survey level. Assay: immunoSEQ multiplex PCR; the TCRdb copy retains only in-frame clones and omits some. The sample gives some 25,000 clones, 84% of which show up once; 2% to 2.5% is in the top ten. The sample in question was unsorted PBMCs, obtained 3 years after starting antiretroviral therapy. All receptors derive from a man aged 45-65 years with HIV.

The genes are TRBV5-6 and TRBJ2-6; D not certain. Trimming removed 4 bases from V and 2 bases from J, with 10 bases in between. The CDR3 contains 15 residues. Germline V gene data show CDR1 as SGHDT and CDR2 as YYEEEE. CDR3 sequence reads: CASSVGRAGANVLTF. The CDR3 nucleotides read TGTGCCAGCAGCGTCGGTAGGGCTGGGGCCAACGTCCTGACTTTC.

This sequence joins TRBV7-2 and TRBJ2-7; maybe TRBD1 (6 bases). The ends were cut back, 2 bases at V and 2 bases at J, with 13 bases in the middle. Per the germline V gene, CDR1 is SGHTA and CDR2 is FQGNSA. This CDR3 has 15 residues. The CDR3 nucleotides are TGTGCCAGCAGCTTAAAAGGGGGTGAGGCCTACGAGCAGTACTTC. This translates into CASSLKGGEAYEQYF.

The V gene is TRBV7-2, the J gene TRBJ2-5, with D possibly being TRBD1 (7 bases). This CDR3 contains 13 residues. V lost 6 bases and J 9 bases, leaving 17 bases between the germline ends. The germline CDR1 and CDR2 sequences are SGHTA and FQGNSA. CDR3 in DNA: TGTGCCAGCAGTCGCGGAGGGGGCCCGGCCCAGTACTTC. This encodes CASSRGGGPAQYF.

V is TRBV30 and J is TRBJ2-5; unclear D gene. Germline CDR1 and CDR2: GTSNPN and SVGIG (reference sequence). The CDR3 is made up of 13 amino acids. The ends were cut back, 1 base at V and 5 bases at J, with 11 bases in the middle. The CDR3 nucleotides are TGTGCCTGGAGTGCCGGCCGCGCCGAGACCCAGTACTTC. Residues: CAWSAGRAETQYF.

V is TRBV7-2 and J is TRBJ1-3; D not resolved. V was trimmed by 5 bases and J by 0 bases, leaving 8 bases between them. The CDR3 runs to 14 residues. CDR1 is SGHTA, CDR2 FQGNSA, per germline. Written as DNA, the CDR3 is TGTGCCAGCAGCGTTGACATCTCTGGAAACACCATATATTTT. This encodes CASSVDISGNTIYF.

The chain links TRBV30 to TRBJ1-1; D is uncertain. The V and J ends lost 1 base and 4 bases respectively, with 13 bases between them. The germline V gene encodes CDR1 GTSNPN and CDR2 SVGIG (reference sequence). The CDR3 runs 14 residues. This chain's CDR3 is CAWSETWRATEAFF. DNA of the CDR3: TGTGCCTGGAGTGAGACCTGGAGGGCCACTGAAGCTTTCTTT.

The chain links TRBV19 to TRBJ1-1; D gene unclear. Germline CDR1 reads LNHDA; CDR2 reads SQIVND (reference sequence). This CDR3 is built from 12 residues. Trimming took off 11 bases at V and 1 base at J, with 11 bases between the two ends. DNA of the CDR3: TGTGCCTCCGGGCAGCAGAACACTGAAGCTTTCTTT. Amino acids: CASGQQNTEAFF.

Turning to this clone: Distinct nucleotide sequences in the sample also encode this CDR3. The chain couples TRBV5-6 to TRBJ2-3, with no clear D. CDR1 is SGHDT and CDR2 is YYEEEE in the germline V gene. V lost 0 bases and J lost 2, with 4 bases in between. The CDR3 covers 13 residues. This CDR3 reads CASSLVVTDTQYF. The CDR3 DNA sequence: TGTGCCAGCAGCTTGGTTGTCACAGATACGCAGTATTTT.

This chain links TRBV28 with TRBJ1-3; TRBD1 matches at 9 bases. Per germline, CDR1 MDHEN and CDR2 SYDVKM. The CDR3 is made up of 15 amino acids. V was pared by 5 bases and J by 4 bases, with 6 bases of the junction left unmatched. The CDR3 region is CASSLAGQGGNTIYF. In DNA form, the CDR3 reads TGTGCCAGCAGTCTGGCGGGACAGGGAGGAAACACCATATATTTT.

V is TRBV28 and J is TRBJ2-3; 12 nucleotides align to TRBD1. The CDR3 is 15 residues long. Germline V gives CDR1 MDHEN, CDR2 SYDVKM. The V and J ends lost 5 bases and 4 bases, in that order; junction bases with no gene match: 4. The CDR3 coding sequence is TGTGCCAGCAGTAGGGACAGGGGGCTCGCAGATACGCAGTATTTT. It is translated as CASSRDRGLADTQYF.

The CDR3 sequence is CASSPGHQTYEQYF. The DNA of the CDR3 is TGTGCCAGCAGTCCGGGACACCAAACCTACGAGCAGTACTTC. The chain recombines TRBV2 with TRBJ2-7, with D possibly being TRBD1 (6 bases). This CDR3 has 14 residues. CDR1 SNHLY and CDR2 FYNNEI come from the germline V gene. V was pared by 5 bases and J by 2 bases, with 13 bases between.

The CDR3 loop is CAISGGTEAFF. The CDR3 DNA reads TGTGCCATCAGCGGGGGCACTGAAGCTTTCTTT. The chain uses TRBV10-3 and TRBJ1-1; weak D call: TRBD1 (5 bases). Germline CDR1 is ENHRY and CDR2 is SYGVKD. The CDR3 has 11 residues. V lost 6 bases and J 4 bases, leaving 6 bases between the germline ends.

The V call is TRBV18, the J call TRBJ2-5; D possibly uses TRBD1 or TRBD2 (5 bases each). This CDR3 region has 15 residues. V was clipped by 1 base and J by 5 bases, with 14 bases between them. The V gene's germline CDR1 is KGHSH and CDR2 LQKENI. As DNA, the CDR3 is TGTGCCAGCTCACCACTCACACAATGGGGGGAGACCCAGTACTTC. It specifies CASSPLTQWGETQYF.

The chain joins TRBV5-6 to TRBJ2-7, with D possibly being TRBD1 (6 bases). CDR3 length: 15 amino acids. Germline assignment: CDR1 SGHDT and CDR2 YYEEEE. V shed 4 bases and J shed 2 bases, with 16 bases lying between them. DNA of the CDR3: TGTGCCAGCAGCCCCAAGGGGGTGGGTACCTACGAGCAGTACTTC. Its protein is CASSPKGVGTYEQYF.

This chain joins TRBV19 and TRBJ2-7; the match to TRBD2 covers 8 bases. This CDR3 region has 14 residues. V lost 3 bases to trimming and J lost 2 bases; unmatched junction nucleotides: 3. Germline CDR1 LNHDA, CDR2 SQIVND (reference sequence). The CDR3 reads CASSMTSVAYEQYF. The CDR3 DNA is TGTGCCAGTAGTATGACTAGCGTAGCCTACGAGCAGTACTTC.

The rearrangement links TRBV28 to TRBJ2-3; the match to TRBD2 covers 7 bases. This CDR3 has 16 residues. Per the germline V gene, CDR1 is MDHEN and CDR2 is SYDVKM. V dropped 5 bases and J dropped 1; count of bases not matched to a gene: 9. For the CDR3, the DNA is TGTGCCAGCAGTCCCCCATCGGGGGGTGGCACAGATACGCAGTATTTT. Translated, it gives CASSPPSGGGTDTQYF.

The chain combines TRBV28 with TRBJ2-3, with D perhaps assigned TRBD1 or TRBD2 (5 bases each). Germline assignment: CDR1 MDHEN and CDR2 SYDVKM. Trimming removed 6 bases from V and 3 bases from J, with 22 bases in between. The CDR3 covers 17 residues. The CDR3 DNA reads as TGTGCCAGCAGCGGCCTAAAGGGGCGAGGGTATACAGATACGCAGTATTTT. It is translated as CASSGLKGRGYTDTQYF.

The V call is TRBV4-1, the J call TRBJ1-3; no reliable D call. Germline assignment: CDR1 MGHRA and CDR2 YSYEKL. V dropped 4 bases and J dropped 3 bases, with 10 bases sitting between them. This CDR3 comprises 14 residues. CDR3 nucleotides: TGCGCCAGCAGCCGGTCAGCCAGTGGAAACACCATATATTTT. This sequence encodes CASSRSASGNTIYF.

This clone has just one count. V usage is TRBV6-6 and J usage is TRBJ1-5; D unclear. The germline V gene encodes CDR1 MNHNY and CDR2 SVGAGI (reference sequence). The CDR3 has 14 amino acids. Trimming took off 2 bases at V and 7 bases at J, with 12 bases between the two ends. CDR3 nucleotides: TGTGCCAGCAGTTACGATACGGGGAAGCAGCCCCAGCATTTT. The encoded protein is CASSYDTGKQPQHF.

The CDR3 bases are TGTGCCAGCAGCTTAGGTTCTAGCGGGGGGGCAGATACGCAGTATTTT. It yields the protein CASSLGSSGGADTQYF. J is TRBJ2-3 and V is TRBV13; 12 bases map to TRBD2. After removal of 0 bases from V and 4 bases from J, the junction contained 2 bases not matched to a gene. Germline values: CDR1 PRHDT, CDR2 FYEKMQ (reference sequence). The CDR3 totals 16 residues.

V is TRBV19 and J is TRBJ1-2; D not resolved. Germline assignment: CDR1 LNHDA and CDR2 SQIVND (reference sequence). The CDR3 extends over 11 amino acids. V lost 3 bases to trimming and J lost 5 bases, with 4 bases between them. This CDR3 reads CASSMGYGYTF. The CDR3 DNA is TGTGCCAGTAGTATGGGGTATGGCTACACCTTC.

The CDR3 region has the DNA TGTGCCAGCAAGCTTCAGGGGGCGAGTCCAGATACGCAGTATTTT. This translates into CASKLQGASPDTQYF. The chain joins TRBV6-1 to TRBJ2-3; 8 bases map to TRBD1. The CDR3 runs to 15 residues. Germline V gives CDR1 MNHNS, CDR2 SASEGT. J was trimmed by 4 bases and V by 7 bases; bases with no gene match: 10.